Shown below are 20 T cell receptor beta chains from a single sample sequenced in a study of IL-17A CD8 T cells in psoriatic arthritis synovium. Library preparation employed the immunoSEQ multiplex PCR assay. Imported from immuneACCESS, the table was reduced by TCRdb to in-frame sequences with V and J called. These copies leave out some clones; in studies compared against another copy, an unresolved V gene accounts for under half, and the cause of the remainder is not known. A total of 2,000 to 2,500 clones appear in this sample, approximately 67% of them only once. The ten largest clones capture under 12% of the sample. Synovial fluid effusions were drawn from actively inflamed joints of patients with psoriatic arthritis. Sequenced material: memory CD8+ T cells from synovial fluid. Read against the paper, the sample's cell subset or site label means: bulk memory CD8+ T cells (CD45RA-CD27+/- and CD45RA+CD27-). Source of these receptors: a human donor with psoriatic arthritis.

The CDR3 sequence is CASSSRGSGVNNEQFF. The CDR3 DNA reads as TGTGCCAGCAGCTCCCGGGGTTCGGGTGTGAACAATGAGCAGTTCTTC. This chain joins TRBV9 and TRBJ2-1; the D gene is possibly TRBD2 (5 bases). The CDR3 runs 16 residues. Trimming left V 4 bases short and J 5 bases short, with 19 bases between. In germline, CDR1 is SGDLS, CDR2 YYNGEE.

The rearrangement joins TRBV27 to TRBJ1-1; TRBD1 aligns across 11 bases. The CDR3 spans 15 residues. V was pared by 3 bases and J by 1 base, with 1 base of the junction left unmatched. Germline assignment: CDR1 MNHEY and CDR2 SMNVEV (reference sequence). The CDR3 DNA is TGTGCCAGCAGTTTGGGGACAGGGGGGAACACTGAAGCTTTCTTT. Protein product: CASSLGTGGNTEAFF.

The genes are TRBV28 and TRBJ2-2; a possible D gene is TRBD2 (6 bases). Trimming stripped 6 bases from V and 7 bases from J, with 21 bases between. In germline, CDR1 is MDHEN, CDR2 SYDVKM. The CDR3 covers 16 residues. The chain's CDR3 is CASRAFRLERSGELFF. CDR3 in DNA: TGTGCCAGCAGGGCTTTCCGACTAGAGAGGAGCGGGGAGCTGTTTTTT.

This chain's CDR3 is CASSQTPQGNTEAFF. As DNA, the CDR3 is TGTGCCAGCAGCCAGACACCTCAGGGGAACACTGAAGCTTTCTTT. This chain joins TRBV7-6 and TRBJ1-1; possible D gene TRBD1, 5 bases. This CDR3 comprises 15 residues. Germline CDR1 reads SGHVS; CDR2 reads FNYEAQ. Trimming left V 5 bases short and J 1 base short, with 14 bases between.

There are a few counts of this clone. This chain connects TRBV15 to TRBJ2-6, with D unresolved. Germline V gives CDR1 LNHNV, CDR2 YYDKDF (reference sequence). Trimming stripped 0 bases from V and 0 bases from J, with 6 bases between. CDR3 length: 16 amino acids. DNA for the CDR3: TGTGCCACCAGCAGAGATGAAATCTCTGGGGCCAACGTCCTGACTTTC. Residues: CATSRDEISGANVLTF. The variable domain in full, completed from reference TRBV15 and TRBJ2-6, reads DAMVIQNPRYQVTQFGKPVTLSCSQTLNHNVMYWYQQKSSQAPKLLFHYYDKDFNNEADTPDNFQSRRPNTSFCFLDIRSPGLGDTAMYLCATSRDEISGANVLTFGAGSRLTVL.

The chain couples TRBV2 to TRBJ1-5; D is uncertain. This CDR3 has 15 amino acids. V was pared by 8 bases and J by 2 bases, with 16 bases between. Germline CDR1 reads SNHLY; CDR2 reads FYNNEI. CDR3 sequence: CASVGKGFGNQPQHF. The CDR3 coding sequence is TGTGCCAGCGTAGGGAAGGGCTTCGGCAATCAGCCCCAGCATTTT.

The V and J genes are TRBV2 and TRBJ1-2; 8 nucleotides align to TRBD1. CDR3 length: 17 amino acids. Germline-derived CDR1 and CDR2 are SNHLY and FYNNEI. The V gene end was trimmed by 4 bases and the J gene end by 4 bases; junction bases not matched to a gene: 14. The CDR3 reads CASSGVPDRGPIYGYTF. CDR3 sequence (DNA): TGTGCCAGCAGTGGGGTCCCTGACAGGGGCCCTATCTATGGCTACACCTTC.

This rearrangement joins TRBV4-2 to TRBJ2-1, with D possibly being TRBD1 (5 bases). V gave up 7 bases and J gave up 10 bases, with 20 bases separating them. The CDR3 runs to 14 residues. Germline lookup yields CDR1 LGHNA and CDR2 YNFKEQ. As DNA, the CDR3 is TGTGCCAGCACTCACAAGTATCAGGGTGGGGAGCAGTTCTTC. Translation gives CASTHKYQGGEQFF.

The chain joins TRBV19 to TRBJ2-5; D is perhaps TRBD2 (6 bases). Germline CDR1 and CDR2: LNHDA and SQIVND (reference sequence). The CDR3 is 15 amino acids. Trimming took off 3 bases at V and 2 bases at J, with 13 bases between the two ends. The CDR3, as DNA: TGTGCCAGTAGTATCTCGGGAGCCGAGCAAGAGACCCAGTACTTC. It codes for CASSISGAEQETQYF.

The sample holds one count of this clone. The chain uses TRBV9 and TRBJ2-1, with TRBD2 matching 9 bases. Unmatched junction bases numbered 9, after V lost 3 bases and J lost 8 bases. Germline CDR1 is SGDLS and CDR2 is YYNGEE. This CDR3 has 15 residues. This chain's CDR3 is CASSATLAGYDEQFF. The CDR3 DNA is TGTGCCAGCAGCGCGACGCTAGCGGGATATGATGAGCAGTTCTTC. Combining the CDR3 with reference TRBV9 and TRBJ2-1 gives the whole variable domain DSGVTQTPKHLITATGQRVTLRCSPRSGDLSVYWYQQSLDQGLQFLIQYYNGEERAKGNILERFSAQQFPDLHSELNLSSLELGDSALYFCASSATLAGYDEQFFGPGTRLTVL.

The V and J genes are TRBV12-5 and TRBJ2-3, with no clear D. The germline V and J ends were trimmed by 5 bases and 2 bases, with 8 bases remaining between them. CDR1 LGHNT and CDR2 FRNRAP come from the germline V gene. The CDR3 is 13 residues long. The CDR3 DNA reads as TGTGCTAGTGGTCAGGAGAACACAGATACGCAGTATTTT. This translates into CASGQENTDTQYF. Together with reference TRBV12-5 and TRBJ2-3, the CDR3 gives the full variable domain: DARVTQTPRHKVTEMGQEVTMRCQPILGHNTVFWYRQTMMQGLELLAYFRNRAPLDDSGMPKDRFSAEMPDATLATLKIQPSEPRDSAVYFCASGQENTDTQYFGPGTRLTVL.

Only one count was recorded for this clone. This rearrangement joins TRBV11-2 to TRBJ2-3, with D hard to call. Trimming left V 0 bases short and J 5 bases short, with 9 bases between. The CDR3 runs to 14 residues. Germline V gives CDR1 SGHAT, CDR2 FQNNGV. CDR3 in DNA: TGTGCCAGCAGCTTAGAGGGTACGTTAGATACGCAGTATTTT. Its translation: CASSLEGTLDTQYF.

V is TRBV6-1 and J is TRBJ2-3, with 9 bases matching TRBD1. Germline V gives CDR1 MNHNS, CDR2 SASEGT. V trimming: 0 bases; J trimming: 6 bases; junction bases outside the gene matches: 7. The CDR3 sequence is 16 residues long. This CDR3 reads CASSEAHGTGWDTQYF. The CDR3 DNA is TGTGCCAGCAGTGAAGCGCATGGGACAGGGTGGGATACGCAGTATTTT.

V gene TRBV6-5 combines with J gene TRBJ1-5; D ambiguous. The CDR3 spans 14 residues. Germline values: CDR1 MNHEY, CDR2 SVGAGI. Trimming cost V 0 bases and J 4 bases, with 7 bases left between them. The CDR3 sequence is CASSYSGENQPQHF. The CDR3 DNA is TGTGCCAGCAGTTACTCGGGCGAAAATCAGCCCCAGCATTTT.

This sequence joins TRBV27 and TRBJ1-2, with D possibly being TRBD1 (5 bases). The CDR3 has 16 residues. From germline, CDR1 is MNHEY and CDR2 SMNVEV (reference sequence). V dropped 2 bases and J dropped 5 bases, with 18 bases sitting between them. The CDR3 nucleotides read TGTGCCAGCAGTTTAGTGGCAGGCCGAAGGGGTTATGGCTACACCTTC. This encodes CASSLVAGRRGYGYTF.

V usage is TRBV5-6 and J usage is TRBJ2-3, with 7 positions matching TRBD2. The CDR3 covers 14 residues. The V segment lost 3 bases and the J segment 10 bases; nucleotides outside the gene matches: 11. CDR1 is SGHDT and CDR2 is YYEEEE in the germline V gene. In nucleotides, the CDR3 is TGTGCCAGCAGCTCCTCACTAGCGAGAGGGGCGCAGTATTTT. Its translation is CASSSSLARGAQYF.

This chain links TRBV21-1 with TRBJ1-3. TRBV21-1 corresponds to a pseudogene. CDR3 size: 15 residues. The CDR3 spells CASSKRGPSGNTIYF. In DNA form, the CDR3 reads TGTGCCAGCAGCAAACGAGGGCCCTCTGGAAACACCATATATTTT.

This clone was seen a handful of times. This chain links TRBV7-6 with TRBJ1-1; D uncertain. CDR3 length: 11 amino acids. Per germline, CDR1 SGHVS and CDR2 FNYEAQ. V shed 6 bases and J shed 1 base, with 3 bases lying between them. The CDR3 here is CASRGNTEAFF. The DNA for the CDR3 is TGTGCCAGCAGGGGGAACACTGAAGCTTTCTTT. Variable domain in full (rest from reference TRBV7-6 and TRBJ1-1): GAGVSQSPRYKVTKRGQDVALRCDPISGHVSLYWYRQALGQGPEFLTYFNYEAQQDKSGLPNDRFSAERPEGSISTLTIQRTEQRDSAMYRCASRGNTEAFFGQGTRLTVV.

This rearrangement joins TRBV7-9 to TRBJ2-1; 11 bases map to TRBD2. Trimming took 4 bases from V and 8 from J; bases not matched to a gene: 10. Germline-derived CDR1 and CDR2 are SEHNR and FQNEAQ (reference sequence). This CDR3 region has 16 residues. CDR3: CASSSKGLAGGDEQFF. The CDR3 DNA reads as TGTGCCAGCAGCTCCAAAGGACTAGCGGGTGGGGATGAGCAGTTCTTC.

The genes are TRBV19 and TRBJ2-5; 9 bases match TRBD1. The J call may not be correct, given that the DNA end is closer to TRBJ2-7. The CDR3 totals 14 residues. Germline loops: CDR1 LNHDA, CDR2 SQIVND (reference sequence). The CDR3 nucleotides are TGTGCCAGTAGTGTGGGGACAGGGCCCTACGAGCAGTACTTC. Translation: CASSVGTGPYEQYF.